This is a list of T cell receptor beta chains from one sample in a study of T cells in narcolepsy. Sequencing was performed with immunoSEQ multiplex PCR; in TCRdb, only in-frame clones are kept and a portion is missing. Of roughly 35,000 clones listed, about 85% are singletons. The sample was CD45RA- memory CD4+ T cells from PBMCs. These receptors all stem from a human donor with narcolepsy. The CDR3 runs from the conserved cysteine through the conserved F or W. D genes are given only for firm matches. Size values are once, few and many counts, or a class for expanded clones, and some rows have none.

>.|.|TRBV27|TRBJ1-1
CASRPQGPTEAFF
TGTGCCAGCAGACCTCAGGGTCCCACTGAAGCTTTCTTT
>.|.|TRBV4-3|TRBJ1-5
CASSQDLQGNQPQHF
TGCGCCAGCAGCCAAGATCTACAGGGAAATCAGCCCCAGCATTTT
>.|TRBD2|TRBV7-6|TRBJ2-1
CATSRQAGAYNEQFF
TGTGCCACCTCACGGCAAGCGGGGGCGTACAATGAGCAGTTCTTC
>.|TRBD2|TRBV6-5|TRBJ2-5
CASSYSRTSGQETQYF
TGTGCCAGCAGTTACTCGAGGACTAGTGGTCAAGAGACCCAGTACTTC
>.|TRBD2|TRBV28|TRBJ2-1
CASSTLGGADEQFF
TGTGCCAGCAGTACCCTCGGGGGGGCCGATGAGCAGTTCTTC
>.|TRBD1|TRBV11-3|TRBJ1-3
CASSWTGRGNTIYF
TGTGCCAGCAGCTGGACAGGGCGTGGAAACACCATATATTTT
>few|.|TRBV4-1|TRBJ2-5
CASRKTQYF
TGCGCCAGTCGCAAGACCCAGTACTTC
>.|TRBD1|TRBV4-1|TRBJ1-1
CASSQVTGSMNTEAFF
TGCGCCAGCAGCCAAGTGACAGGGTCGATGAACACTGAAGCTTTCTTT
>.|TRBD1|TRBV19|TRBJ1-2
CASSRQGAGYTF
TGTGCCAGTAGTCGACAGGGGGCTGGCTACACCTTC
>.|TRBD1|TRBV2|TRBJ2-5
CASSEDRGEAETQYF
TGTGCCAGCAGTGAAGACAGGGGAGAGGCGGAGACCCAGTACTTC
>.|.|TRBV4-2|TRBJ1-1
CASSSRESEAFF
TGTGCCAGCAGCTCCAGGGAGTCTGAAGCTTTCTTT
>once|.|TRBV7-2|TRBJ2-3
CASSLARTPTDTQYF
TGTGCCAGCAGCTTAGCGAGGACGCCCACAGATACGCAGTATTTT
>.|.|TRBV5-6|TRBJ2-5
CASSSPVGVETQYF
TGTGCCAGCAGCTCCCCTGTCGGGGTCGAGACCCAGTACTTC
>.|.|TRBV2|TRBJ1-2
CASNIFQRLGYTF
TGTGCCAGCAACATATTCCAACGCCTTGGCTACACCTTC
>.|.|TRBV30|TRBJ1-6
CAWSSARISPLHF
TGTGCCTGGAGCTCGGCACGAATCTCACCCCTCCACTTT
>.|.|TRBV15|TRBJ2-7
CATSRDRSSYEQYF
TGTGCCACCAGTAGAGACAGGAGCTCCTACGAGCAGTACTTC
>.|.|TRBV7-3|TRBJ2-3
CASSSGSGGTQYF
TGTGCCAGCAGCTCCGGTTCAGGAGGGACGCAGTATTTT
>.|.|TRBV7-2|TRBJ2-3
CASSLGVRDTQYF
TGTGCCAGCAGCTTAGGGGTCCGGGATACGCAGTATTTT
>few|.|TRBV10-3|TRBJ2-7
CAISDGAGRTYEQYF
TGTGCCATCAGTGACGGGGCAGGGAGGACCTACGAGCAGTACTTC
>few|.|TRBV18|TRBJ1-4
CASHGGNEKLFF
TGTGCCAGCCACGGGGGTAATGAAAAACTGTTTTTT
>.|TRBD1|TRBV5-4|TRBJ1-3
CASSRDRENTIYF
TGTGCCAGCAGTAGGGACAGGGAGAACACCATATATTTT
>.|.|TRBV27|TRBJ1-1
CASRHRESTEAFF
TGTGCCAGCAGACACAGGGAATCCACTGAAGCTTTCTTT
>.|.|TRBV9|TRBJ1-1
CASSFGTGNTEAFF
TGTGCCAGCAGCTTCGGGACGGGGAACACTGAAGCTTTCTTT
>.|.|TRBV5-3|TRBJ1-6
CARREGHNSPLHF
TGTGCCAGAAGAGAGGGACATAATTCACCCCTCCACTTT
>.|TRBD2|TRBV5-6|TRBJ2-2
CASRRGLAVNTGELFF
TGTGCCAGCAGACGCGGACTAGCGGTGAACACCGGGGAGCTGTTTTTT
>.|.|TRBV21-1|TRBJ1-1
CASGKVFEGFNDTEAFF
TGTGCCAGCGGCAAAGTATTCGAAGGGTTTAATGACACTGAAGCTTTCTTT
>.|TRBD2|TRBV29-1|TRBJ2-5
CSVELAGKTQYF
TGCAGCGTTGAACTAGCGGGAAAGACCCAGTACTTC
>.|.|TRBV9|TRBJ1-2
CASSVPGNGYTF
TGTGCCAGCAGCGTACCAGGGAATGGCTACACCTTC
>.|.|TRBV5-5|TRBJ1-2
CASSPDRDGYTF
TGTGCCAGCAGTCCGGACAGAGATGGCTACACCTTC
>.|.|TRBV19|TRBJ1-6
CASSIAWDGSSPLHF
TGTGCCAGTAGTATAGCTTGGGACGGTTCTTCACCCCTCCACTTT
>.|TRBD1|TRBV19|TRBJ2-2
CACSDRDRSNTGELFF
TGTGCCTGTTCGGACCGGGACAGGTCGAACACCGGGGAGCTGTTTTTT
>.|TRBD2|TRBV7-2|TRBJ2-3
CASSSLAGGFTQYF
TGTGCCAGCAGCTCACTAGCGGGGGGGTTTACGCAGTATTTT
>.|.|TRBV19|TRBJ2-5
CASSSGGGGETQYF
TGTGCCAGTAGTTCCGGAGGTGGCGGAGAGACCCAGTACTTC
>few|TRBD2|TRBV7-2|TRBJ2-3
CASSPGLALRTDTQYF
TGTGCCAGCAGCCCAGGACTAGCGTTGAGGACAGATACGCAGTATTTT
>once|.|TRBV6-1|TRBJ1-6
CASTTANNSPLHF
TGTGCCAGCACAACGGCCAATAATTCACCCCTCCACTTT
>few|.|TRBV28|TRBJ1-5
CASSRGGLGNQPQHF
TGTGCCAGCAGCCGGGGGGGGCTCGGCAATCAGCCCCAGCATTTT
>.|TRBD2|TRBV4-2|TRBJ2-7
CASSQDTSGTYEQYF
TGTGCCAGCAGCCAAGATACTAGCGGCACCTACGAGCAGTACTTC
>.|.|TRBV5-1|TRBJ2-5
CASSYPGGGETQYF
TGCGCCAGCAGCTATCCGGGGGGCGGGGAGACCCAGTACTTC
>once|.|TRBV9|TRBJ2-3
CASSVGGSGSTDTQYF
TGTGCCAGCAGCGTAGGGGGGAGTGGAAGCACAGATACGCAGTATTTT
>.|.|TRBV5-1|TRBJ2-1
CASSLAGRREQFF
TGCGCCAGCAGCTTGGCCGGGCGGAGGGAGCAGTTCTTC
>.|.|TRBV5-1|TRBJ2-7
CASSFTGTTYEQYF
TGCGCCAGCAGCTTTACAGGGACTACCTACGAGCAGTACTTC
>.|.|TRBV25-1|TRBJ1-5
CASRAGGNQPQHF
TGTGCCAGCAGAGCCGGGGGCAATCAGCCCCAGCATTTT
>.|TRBD1|TRBV6-5|TRBJ1-5
CASSYRTGSQPQHF
TGTGCCAGCAGTTACCGGACAGGGAGTCAGCCCCAGCATTTT
>.|.|TRBV4-3|TRBJ1-1
CASSQESWGTEAFF
TGCGCCAGCAGCCAGGAATCCTGGGGCACTGAAGCTTTCTTT
>few|TRBD1|TRBV5-5|TRBJ1-3
CASSLAGQGNTIYF
TGTGCCAGCAGCTTGGCGGGACAGGGAAACACCATATATTTT
>.|.|TRBV30|TRBJ1-1
CAWSVGKNTEAFF
TGTGCCTGGAGTGTAGGGAAGAACACTGAAGCTTTCTTT
>.|TRBD2|TRBV18|TRBJ2-7
CASSSPGGSYEQYF
TGTGCCAGCTCATCACCGGGGGGGAGCTACGAGCAGTACTTC
>.|.|TRBV9|TRBJ2-7
CASSVGSGVEQYF
TGTGCCAGCAGCGTAGGTTCGGGGGTCGAGCAGTACTTC
>.|TRBD2|TRBV4-2|TRBJ2-2
CASSQRTSGNANTGELFF
TGTGCCAGCAGCCAAAGGACTAGCGGTAACGCGAACACCGGGGAGCTGTTTTTT
>.|.|TRBV27|TRBJ1-3
CASSFEGSIYF
TGTGCCAGCAGTTTCGAGGGGTCCATATATTTT
>.|.|TRBV4-2|TRBJ1-5
CASSQDIGAGSNQPQHF
TGTGCCAGCAGCCAAGATATCGGGGCTGGGAGCAATCAGCCCCAGCATTTT
>.|.|TRBV6-6|TRBJ2-5
CASTVTGRETQYF
TGTGCCAGCACCGTAACAGGGAGGGAGACCCAGTACTTC
>.|.|TRBV2|TRBJ2-7
CASTRDEGYEQYF
TGTGCCAGCACGCGGGACGAGGGATACGAGCAGTACTTC
>.|TRBD2|TRBV5-4|TRBJ2-3
CASSPGVTSGADTQYF
TGTGCCAGCAGCCCAGGAGTGACTAGCGGGGCAGATACGCAGTATTTT
>.|.|TRBV28|TRBJ2-1
CASSVTYNEQFF
TGTGCCAGCAGTGTGACTTACAATGAGCAGTTCTTC
>.|TRBD1|TRBV19|TRBJ2-5
CASSIPDRGQETQYF
TGTGCCAGTAGTATTCCCGACAGGGGCCAAGAGACCCAGTACTTC
>.|.|TRBV19|TRBJ1-2
CASSSLGGYGYTF
TGTGCCAGTAGTTCATTAGGCGGCTATGGCTACACCTTC